This T cell receptor beta chain is from a study of T cell responses to AZD1222 COVID-19 vaccine. Study findings and constraints: Among spike-specific TCRs, nearly half reportedly target unmutated variant regions. Seropositive status at baseline applied to only a handful of AZD1222 recipients. Donors skewed white British and female; clonal diversity was possibly underestimated.

On this clone itself: Its antigen remains unknown.

Second-dose intervals near 4 or 12 weeks were combined. The CDR3 runs 13 residues. The V gene lost 3 bases and the J gene lost 1 base, with 6 bases spanning the gap. Germline assignment: CDR1 KGHSH and CDR2 LQKENI. Sequenced by immunoSEQ multiplex PCR; TCRdb stores in-frame clones only, minus some. The sample records 150,000 to 200,000 clones, roughly 88% being singletons. The input for sequencing was peripheral blood, taken 28 days after the second AZD1222 dose. The source of this sequence is an adult who received the AZD1222 COVID-19 vaccine. The rearrangement joins TRBV18 to TRBJ1-2; no clear D gene. The DNA for the CDR3 is TGTGCCAGCTCACCTGACTTTAACTATGGCTACACCTTC. Protein product: CASSPDFNYGYTF. Complete variable domain (other parts from reference TRBV18 and TRBJ1-2): NAGVMQNPRHLVRRRGQEARLRCSPMKGHSHVYWYRQLPEEGLKFMVYLQKENIIDESGMPKERFSAEFPKEGPSILRIQQVVRGDSAAYFCASSPDFNYGYTFGSGTRLTVV.